The 21 T cell receptor beta chains in this list originate from one sample, sequenced in a study of T-cell reconstitution after alpha-beta-depleted transplantation in children. TCRbeta library preparation incorporated unique molecular identifiers. Each CDR3 protein gets one entry after TCRdb re-called the PCR reads with MiXCR. Seen here are over 550,000 distinct CDR3 sequences, about 10% observed once, and the top ten hold 4%. Source: PBMCs from the stem cell graft donor, taken from the stem cell graft. These receptors all stem from a human donor who donated a stem cell graft to a child with acute myeloid leukemia.

The rearrangement uses TRBV9 and TRBJ2-5; perhaps TRBD1 as D (6 bases). The CDR3 has 15 amino acids. Trimming removed 4 bases at V and 3 bases at J, with 16 bases between. Germline assignment: CDR1 SGDLS and CDR2 YYNGEE. The CDR3 bases are TGTGCCAGCAGCCCCTACCGGGACACCAAAGAGACCCAGTACTTC. It yields the protein CASSPYRDTKETQYF.

This clonotype was observed a handful of times. The chain carries TRBV15 and TRBJ2-1; D perhaps matches TRBD1 (6 bases). V lost 4 bases to trimming and J lost 8 bases, with 21 bases between them. The CDR3 contains 16 residues. Germline CDR1 is LNHNV and CDR2 is YYDKDF (reference sequence). The CDR3 DNA reads TGTGCCACCAGCATAGAACAAACAGGGTGGTGGGATGAGCAGTTCTTC. Translation: CATSIEQTGWWDEQFF.

This clonotype occurred a few times. V usage is TRBV2 and J usage is TRBJ2-2, with 9 bases aligning to TRBD2. This CDR3 region has 16 residues. In germline, CDR1 is SNHLY, CDR2 FYNNEI. Unmatched junction bases numbered 10, after V lost 7 bases and J lost 4 bases. CDR3 region: CASTVRLAGITGELFF. CDR3 bases: TGTGCCAGCACCGTGAGGCTAGCGGGAATCACCGGGGAGCTGTTTTTT.

This clonotype was seen more than once but under ten times. The chain joins TRBV20-1 to TRBJ2-5; 8 bases fit TRBD2. The V segment lost 6 bases and the J segment 5 bases; nucleotides outside the gene matches: 11. The CDR3 extends over 14 amino acids. The germline V gene encodes CDR1 DFQATT and CDR2 SNEGSKA (reference sequence). The CDR3 DNA reads TGCAGTGCGGCCGACAGCGGGAGCCTTGAGACCCAGTACTTC. Encoded protein: CSAADSGSLETQYF.

About this clonotype itself: A much larger clone lies a single base off, so this may be a read error. The conserved phenylalanine or tryptophan is not found at the CDR3 terminus, so this likely reflects a read error. The CDR3 here is CASSYGAGNGNQETQYY. DNA of the CDR3: TGTGCCAGCAGTTATGGCGCGGGAAATGGGAATCAAGAGACCCAGTACTAC. The chain links TRBV6-5 to TRBJ2-5; maybe TRBD2 (6 bases). The CDR3 is made up of 17 amino acids. V was cut by 3 bases and J by 2 bases, with 19 bases left in between. In germline, CDR1 is MNHEY, CDR2 SVGAGI.

The rearrangement links TRBV11-2 to TRBJ2-7; no firm D call. The germline V and J ends were trimmed by 2 bases and 3 bases, with 17 bases remaining between them. The CDR3 covers 16 residues. Germline loops: CDR1 SGHAT, CDR2 FQNNGV. This chain's CDR3 is CASSLSPTAPGYEQYF. The CDR3 nucleotides are TGTGCCAGCAGCTTAAGTCCCACGGCTCCGGGCTACGAGCAGTACTTC.

This clonotype appeared once. The chain has TRBV15 and TRBJ1-3; 8 nucleotides line up with TRBD1. V lost 1 base and J lost 0; bases outside the gene matches: 5. This CDR3 is built from 17 residues. Germline V gene sequence: CDR1 LNHNV, CDR2 YYDKDF (reference sequence). CDR3 region: CATSRGDRLISGNTIYF. The CDR3 nucleotides read TGTGCCACCAGCAGAGGGGACAGGCTGATCTCTGGAAACACCATATATTTT.

The CDR3 DNA reads TGTGCCAGCAGCTTCTCCGGGACTAGCGTCGAGCAGTTCTTC. Encoded protein: CASSFSGTSVEQFF. This chain links TRBV7-9 with TRBJ2-1; 10 bases align to TRBD2. V lost 3 bases and J lost 10; bases outside the gene matches: 6. Germline lookup yields CDR1 SEHNR and CDR2 FQNEAQ (reference sequence). The CDR3 is made up of 14 amino acids. The whole variable domain, filled in from reference TRBV7-9 and TRBJ2-1, reads DTGVSQNPRHKITKRGQNVTFRCDPISEHNRLYWYRQTLGQGPEFLTYFQNEAQLEKSRLLSDRFSAERPKGSFSTLEIQRTEQGDSAMYLCASSFSGTSVEQFFGPGTRLTVL.

This clonotype was picked up many times. This chain joins TRBV7-8 and TRBJ1-4; no reliable D call. The germline V gene has CDR1 SGHVS and CDR2 FQNEAQ. CDR3 length equals 14 residues. Trimming pared 2 bases from V and 8 bases from J, leaving 12 bases between. The DNA for the CDR3 is TGTGCCAGCAGCTTATATGGGGAACGGGAAAAACTGTTTTTT. Translated, it gives CASSLYGEREKLFF.

For the CDR3, the DNA is TGTGCCAGCAGCCAGGCCACCGGGACTAGCGGGATGGGCAATGAGCAGTTCTTC. Its translation: CASSQATGTSGMGNEQFF. The chain has TRBV4-2 and TRBJ2-1, with 13 bases aligning to TRBD2. Germline CDR1 and CDR2: LGHNA and YNFKEQ. With 3 bases clipped from V and 6 bases from J, the junction kept 11 bases outside the gene matches. This CDR3 contains 18 residues.

In its sample, this clonotype was seen a few times. The rearrangement links TRBV10-3 to TRBJ2-2, with 7 bases aligning to TRBD2. The trim removed 4 bases at V and 1 base at J, leaving 3 bases unmatched. The germline CDR1 and CDR2 sequences are ENHRY and SYGVKD. This CDR3 is 15 amino acids long. The CDR3 reads CAISVAGLNTGELFF. The CDR3 DNA reads TGTGCCATCAGTGTAGCGGGTCTGAACACCGGGGAGCTGTTTTTT.

This clonotype has at least ten counts. The CDR3 loop is CASSLDTGGGTEAFF. CDR3 DNA: TGCGCCAGCAGCTTGGATACAGGGGGCGGCACTGAAGCTTTCTTT. This chain links TRBV5-1 with TRBJ1-1, with 9 positions matching TRBD1. Germline assignment: CDR1 SGHRS and CDR2 YFSETQ. The CDR3 runs 15 residues. Trimming removed 0 bases from V and 4 bases from J; junction bases left unmatched: 4.

The V gene is TRBV18, the J gene TRBJ1-5, with D tentatively TRBD1 (6 bases). The CDR3 runs 15 residues. Germline CDR1 reads KGHSH; CDR2 reads LQKENI. Trimming shortened V by 3 bases and J by 5 bases, and 14 bases separated the two germline ends. CDR3 sequence (DNA): TGTGCCAGCTCACCGCCCGGGACATGGGATCAGCCCCAGCATTTT. Amino acids: CASSPPGTWDQPQHF.

This clonotype was recorded a few times. At one end, the junction sequence differs from germline, possibly due to a read error. The chain links TRBV20-1 to TRBJ2-7, with TRBD2 identical over 11 bases. The CDR3 runs to 16 residues. In germline, CDR1 is DFQATT, CDR2 SNEGSKA (reference sequence). Here the CDR3 reads CCARRLAGGLNYEQYF. The CDR3 region has the DNA TGCTGTGCTAGGAGGCTAGCGGGAGGCCTTAACTACGAGCAGTACTTC.

There are a few counts of this clonotype. This chain uses TRBV7-3 with TRBJ1-1, with D perhaps matching TRBD1 (6 bases). Germline CDR1 SGHTA, CDR2 FQGTGA. Between the trimmed V and J ends, which lost 8 bases and 1 base, there was a span of 11 bases. This CDR3 region has 13 residues. The CDR3 protein is CASGGGSNTEAFF. CDR3 bases: TGTGCCAGCGGGGGGGGCTCGAACACTGAAGCTTTCTTT.

This clonotype was observed a handful of times. The chain couples TRBV4-2 to TRBJ2-7, with a possible D match to TRBD2 (5 bases). V gave up 4 bases and J gave up 4 bases, with 26 bases separating them. CDR1 and CDR2 (germline): LGHNA, YNFKEQ. This CDR3 region has 18 residues. The chain's CDR3 is CASSPGSGNLLGRYEQYF. CDR3 sequence (DNA): TGTGCCAGCAGCCCGGGAAGCGGTAATCTCCTAGGGCGGTACGAGCAGTACTTC.

This clonotype turned up a few times. The rearrangement joins TRBV9 to TRBJ1-2; 7 bases are shared with TRBD1. The CDR3 length is 15 residues. V was pared by 3 bases and J by 8 bases, with 13 bases of the junction left unmatched. Germline loops: CDR1 SGDLS, CDR2 YYNGEE. The CDR3 reads CASSAPGGVGGGYTF. The CDR3 bases are TGTGCCAGCAGCGCCCCAGGGGGAGTAGGTGGAGGCTACACCTTC.

The chain joins TRBV29-1 to TRBJ1-2; 8 bases are shared with TRBD1. CDR3 length: 13 residues. V was pared by 4 bases and J by 2 bases, with 3 bases of the junction left unmatched. CDR1 is SQVTM and CDR2 is ANQGSEA in the germline V gene. CDR3 sequence: CSVGGTGNYGYTF. CDR3 in DNA: TGCAGCGTTGGCGGGACAGGAAACTATGGCTACACCTTC.

This clonotype was recorded at least ten times. This chain links TRBV28 with TRBJ2-3; 8 bases align to TRBD2. V lost 3 bases to trimming and J lost 2 bases; unmatched junction nucleotides: 10. Germline V lookup: CDR1 MDHEN, CDR2 SYDVKM. This CDR3 is built from 17 residues. The CDR3 loop is CASSLTPAGDDTDTQYF. CDR3 DNA sequence: TGTGCCAGCAGTTTGACCCCAGCGGGAGATGACACAGATACGCAGTATTTT.

The table lists this clonotype with a few counts. The chain links TRBV6-2 or TRBV6-3 to TRBJ2-7, with 12 nucleotides matching TRBD2. J was trimmed by 2 bases and V by 7 bases; bases with no gene match: 6. The CDR3 length is 15 residues. The germline gives CDR1 MNHEY, CDR2 SVGEGT. The CDR3 DNA follows: TGTGCCAGCACGCTAGCGGGAGGGCCCACCTACGAGCAGTACTTC. Encoded protein: CASTLAGGPTYEQYF.

This clonotype was seen a handful of times. The rearrangement links TRBV4-3 to TRBJ2-1, with D maybe TRBD2 (5 bases). CDR1 LGHNA and CDR2 YSLEER come from the germline V gene. This CDR3 comprises 12 residues. Deletions cut 4 bases from V and 10 bases from J, with 11 bases between. The CDR3 here is CASSRGIGEQFF. CDR3 in DNA: TGCGCCAGCAGCCGAGGGATTGGCGAGCAGTTCTTC.